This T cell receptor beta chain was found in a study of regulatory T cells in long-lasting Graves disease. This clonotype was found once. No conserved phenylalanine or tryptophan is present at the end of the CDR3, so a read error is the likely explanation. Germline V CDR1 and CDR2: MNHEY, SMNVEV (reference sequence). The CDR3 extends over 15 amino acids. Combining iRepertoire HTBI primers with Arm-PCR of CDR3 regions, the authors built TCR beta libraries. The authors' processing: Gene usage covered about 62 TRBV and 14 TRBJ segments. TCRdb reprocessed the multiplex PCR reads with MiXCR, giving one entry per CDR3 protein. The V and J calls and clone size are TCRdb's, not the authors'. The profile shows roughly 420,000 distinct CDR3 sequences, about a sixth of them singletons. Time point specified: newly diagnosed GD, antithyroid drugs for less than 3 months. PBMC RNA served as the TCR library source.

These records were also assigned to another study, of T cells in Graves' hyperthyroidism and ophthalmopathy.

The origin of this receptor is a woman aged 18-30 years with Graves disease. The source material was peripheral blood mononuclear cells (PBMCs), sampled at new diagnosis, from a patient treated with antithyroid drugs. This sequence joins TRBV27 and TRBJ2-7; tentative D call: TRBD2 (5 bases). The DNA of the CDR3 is TGTGCCGGCAGTTCGGAAGCGGACCGCTCCTACGAGCAGTACCTC. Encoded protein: CAGSSEADRSYEQYL.